What follows is one T cell receptor (beta chain) and its context. The sample originates from a study of preoperative IRX-2 immunotherapy in early breast cancer. The treatment denotes: preoperative locoregional IRX-2 cytokine immunotherapy. Samples came from a phase Ib trial of preoperative locoregional IRX-2 cytokine immunotherapy. Looked up from germline, CDR1 is MNHGY and CDR2 is SAAAGT. Trimming took off 6 bases at V and 3 bases at J, with 11 bases between the two ends. The CDR3 totals 13 residues. Measured with immunoSEQ multiplex PCR; TCRdb has only the in-frame clones, and not every one. The profile shows tens of thousands of clones, approximately 83% of them singletons.

The sample was gathered from a patient treated with IRX-2 immunotherapy. The source of this sequence is a human donor with breast cancer. This sequence joins TRBV6-8 and TRBJ1-1; unclear D gene. The CDR3 DNA is TGTGCCAGCAGGAATCCTAGAGACACTGAAGCTTTCTTT. It translates to CASRNPRDTEAFF.